Below are 24 T cell receptor beta chains sequenced from a single sample in a study of OX40 agonist ivuxolimab in advanced cancers. Generated by immunoSEQ multiplex PCR, the TCRdb table keeps only in-frame clones and is missing some. Among about 99,000 clones listed, 75% to 95% were seen once. The source was CD4+ or CD8+ T cells sorted from blood, collected in a trial of the OX40 agonist ivuxolimab. These receptors were taken from an adult with an advanced solid tumor such as melanoma, head and neck, liver or kidney cancer.

The chain couples TRBV15 to TRBJ2-5, with no clear D. CDR3 length: 16 residues. CDR1 is LNHNV, CDR2 YYDKDF, per germline (reference sequence). Trimming took 0 bases from V and 4 from J, leaving 15 bases between them. CDR3 protein: CATSRDRLNGRETQYF. The CDR3 nucleotides read TGTGCCACCAGCAGAGATAGGTTAAACGGTCGAGAGACCCAGTACTTC.

The rearrangement uses TRBV28 and TRBJ2-3; D remains ambiguous. Germline V gives CDR1 MDHEN, CDR2 SYDVKM. V dropped 4 bases and J dropped 0 bases, with 14 bases sitting between them. This CDR3 has 16 amino acids. The CDR3 sequence: CASSSLGTSSTDTQYF. In nucleotides, the CDR3 is TGTGCCAGCAGTTCCTTGGGTACCTCTAGCACAGATACGCAGTATTTT.

The chain couples TRBV28 to TRBJ2-7; 8 positions agree with TRBD2. The CDR3 covers 15 residues. The J segment lost 2 bases and the V segment lost 7 bases, leaving 10 bases of the junction unmatched. In germline, CDR1 is MDHEN, CDR2 SYDVKM. CDR3 sequence reads: CASTPHGGGPYEQYF. In nucleotides, the CDR3 is TGTGCCAGCACCCCCCACGGGGGGGGGCCCTACGAGCAGTACTTC.

Only one count was recorded for this clone. The chain is built from TRBV27 and TRBJ2-1, with TRBD2 matching 8 bases. This CDR3 spans 15 amino acids. The V and J ends lost 5 bases and 7 bases, in that order; junction bases with no gene match: 10. The germline V gene has CDR1 MNHEY and CDR2 SMNVEV (reference sequence). The CDR3 DNA is TGTGCCAGCAGTCTCCGGGAGGGCCGTGGGAATGAGCAGTTCTTC. Translating gives CASSLREGRGNEQFF.

This chain uses TRBV6-5 with TRBJ2-3; TRBD2 aligns across 9 bases. V lost 2 bases to trimming and J lost 1 base; unmatched junction nucleotides: 1. This CDR3 has 15 residues. Per the germline V gene, CDR1 is MNHEY and CDR2 is SVGAGI. CDR3 sequence reads: CASSYRLAGTDTQYF. CDR3 bases: TGTGCCAGCAGTTACAGACTAGCGGGCACAGATACGCAGTATTTT.

The chain recombines TRBV14 with TRBJ2-7, with D maybe TRBD1 (6 bases). Germline V gene sequence: CDR1 SGHDN, CDR2 FVKESK. V was clipped by 5 bases and J by 6 bases, with 20 bases between them. The CDR3 runs to 15 residues. CDR3 nucleotides: TGTGCCAGCAGCGACACAAGGGTCAGGGGTGTCGAGCAGTACTTC. Its translation: CASSDTRVRGVEQYF.

This sequence joins TRBV10-3 and TRBJ2-7; 9 bases fit TRBD1. Germline CDR1 ENHRY, CDR2 SYGVKD. This CDR3 is built from 14 residues. With 4 bases clipped from V and 3 bases from J, the junction kept 4 bases outside the gene matches. The CDR3 is CAISGGQGGYEQYF. Written as DNA, the CDR3 is TGTGCCATCAGTGGGGGACAGGGTGGCTACGAGCAGTACTTC.

The gene calls are TRBV10-3 and TRBJ2-3; 8 nucleotides match TRBD2. Germline V CDR1 and CDR2: ENHRY, SYGVKD. CDR3 size: 15 residues. V lost 4 bases to trimming and J lost 4 bases; unmatched junction nucleotides: 7. Here the CDR3 reads CAISASGSRSDTQYF. The CDR3 DNA reads TGTGCCATCAGTGCAAGCGGGAGCAGGTCAGATACGCAGTATTTT.

The V call is TRBV19, the J call TRBJ2-7, with D perhaps assigned TRBD1 or TRBD2 (5 bases each). The CDR3 totals 13 residues. Germline assignment: CDR1 LNHDA and CDR2 SQIVND (reference sequence). Between the trimmed V and J ends, which lost 5 bases and 3 bases, there was a span of 11 bases. Here the CDR3 reads CASSFRDGYEQYF. The CDR3 DNA sequence: TGTGCCAGTAGTTTTCGGGACGGCTACGAGCAGTACTTC.

The rearrangement joins TRBV30 to TRBJ1-5, with D unresolved. Germline lookup yields CDR1 GTSNPN and CDR2 SVGIG (reference sequence). Trimming shortened V by 4 bases and J by 4 bases, and 17 bases separated the two germline ends. The CDR3 covers 15 residues. This chain's CDR3 is CAWTTLGRQNQPQHF. The CDR3 DNA reads as TGTGCCTGGACCACCTTAGGGCGTCAGAATCAGCCCCAGCATTTT.

V and J are TRBV9 and TRBJ2-1; TRBD2 matches at 7 bases. After removal of 7 bases from V and 7 bases from J, the junction contained 11 bases not matched to a gene. CDR3 size: 14 residues. Germline assignment: CDR1 SGDLS and CDR2 YYNGEE. The CDR3 loop is CASGRGRVGNEQFF. The CDR3 DNA is TGTGCCAGCGGTCGGGGGAGGGTGGGGAATGAGCAGTTCTTC.

This chain connects TRBV7-9 to TRBJ2-1; 10 nucleotides match TRBD2. Germline assignment: CDR1 SEHNR and CDR2 FQNEAQ (reference sequence). V lost 4 bases, J lost 4 bases, and 10 bases stayed unmatched. The CDR3 consists of 17 residues. CDR3 in amino acids: CASSSSLASGSYNEQFF. In nucleotides, the CDR3 is TGTGCCAGCAGCTCTAGTCTGGCTAGCGGGAGTTACAATGAGCAGTTCTTC.

The chain uses TRBV11-2 and TRBJ1-3; TRBD1 matches at 7 bases. CDR3 length: 15 amino acids. CDR1 is SGHAT and CDR2 is FQNNGV in the germline V gene. V dropped 4 bases and J dropped 6; count of bases not matched to a gene: 9. Here the CDR3 DNA reads TGTGCCAGCAGCTCAGGACAGGTCCTGACAAACACCATATATTTT. Translated: CASSSGQVLTNTIYF.

This clone was detected only once. The chain has TRBV5-1 and TRBJ2-3, with D unclear. This CDR3 spans 14 amino acids. The V end lost 2 bases, the J end lost 4 bases, and 11 bases lay between the germline ends. Germline V gene data show CDR1 as SGHRS and CDR2 as YFSETQ. The CDR3, as DNA: TGCGCCAGCAGCTTTTTAGGACCCTCAGATACGCAGTATTTT. Its protein is CASSFLGPSDTQYF. The whole variable domain, filled in from reference TRBV5-1 and TRBJ2-3, reads KAGVTQTPRYLIKTRGQQVTLSCSPISGHRSVSWYQQTPGQGLQFLFEYFSETQRNKGNFPGRFSGRQFSNSRSEMNVSTLELGDSALYLCASSFLGPSDTQYFGPGTRLTVL.

The chain recombines TRBV6-5 with TRBJ1-2; a possible D gene is TRBD1 (5 bases). The V gene lost 7 bases and the J gene lost 8 bases, with 14 bases spanning the gap. Germline V CDR1 and CDR2: MNHEY, SVGAGI. The CDR3 is 12 amino acids. The CDR3 sequence is CASTAEGWGYTF. CDR3 DNA: TGTGCCAGCACGGCCGAGGGGTGGGGCTACACCTTC.

This clone was counted a single time. This chain connects TRBV7-2 to TRBJ2-7; possibly TRBD1 or TRBD2 for D (6 bases each). The CDR3 is 13 residues long. V lost 5 bases to trimming and J lost 5 bases, with 13 bases between them. Per the germline V gene, CDR1 is SGHTA and CDR2 is FQGNSA. The CDR3, as DNA: TGTGCCAGCAGCGTCGGGGGCCGGGACGAGCAGTACTTC. Its translation: CASSVGGRDEQYF.

V is TRBV6-5 and J is TRBJ1-1; D remains ambiguous. Germline CDR1 reads MNHEY; CDR2 reads SVGAGI. The CDR3 totals 14 residues. V was trimmed by 9 bases and J by 3 bases, leaving 17 bases between them. The CDR3 bases are TGTGCCAGTGCGGTTAGGCCTTTGTACACTGAAGCTTTCTTT. This translates into CASAVRPLYTEAFF.

The CDR3 here is CASSPLAGGNEQFF. DNA for the CDR3: TGTGCCAGCTCACCGCTAGCGGGCGGTAATGAGCAGTTCTTC. The rearrangement links TRBV18 to TRBJ2-1; 8 nucleotides match TRBD2. Germline assignment: CDR1 KGHSH and CDR2 LQKENI. V dropped 3 bases and J dropped 7; count of bases not matched to a gene: 5. The CDR3 is 14 residues long. Full variable domain (remainder filled in from reference TRBV18 and TRBJ2-1): NAGVMQNPRHLVRRRGQEARLRCSPMKGHSHVYWYRQLPEEGLKFMVYLQKENIIDESGMPKERFSAEFPKEGPSILRIQQVVRGDSAAYFCASSPLAGGNEQFFGPGTRLTVL.

This rearrangement joins TRBV11-2 to TRBJ2-5; 7 positions match TRBD2. Germline V gene lookup returns CDR1 SGHAT and CDR2 FQNNGV. The CDR3 totals 15 residues. The junction had 6 bases not matched to a gene; V was cut back by 2 bases and J by 3 bases. Here the CDR3 DNA reads TGTGCCAGCAGCTTACTTGGCGGGAGCGAAGAGACCCAGTACTTC. Its protein product is CASSLLGGSEETQYF.

This clone has more than one count but fewer than ten. This chain links TRBV6-6 with TRBJ1-2; 7 positions agree with TRBD1. V lost 9 bases and J lost 5; bases outside the gene matches: 9. Germline V lookup: CDR1 MNHNY, CDR2 SVGAGI (reference sequence). This CDR3 region has 13 residues. The CDR3 DNA follows: TGTGCCAGTCAGGGGGAGGGCTATTATGGCTACACCTTC. Encoded protein: CASQGEGYYGYTF.

The table lists this clone with a count of one. The genes are TRBV4-3 and TRBJ2-4, with a tentative D call TRBD1 (6 bases). This CDR3 is 15 amino acids long. Germline V gene sequence: CDR1 LGHNA, CDR2 YSLEER. V lost 1 base to trimming and J lost 0 bases, with 7 bases between them. CDR3 bases: TGCGCCAGCAGCCAAGGGACAGTAGCCAAAAACATTCAGTACTTC. This gives the protein CASSQGTVAKNIQYF.

This chain joins TRBV12-1 and TRBJ2-5; the D segment call TRBD1 is taken from the table without a DNA check. TRBV12-1 is a documented pseudogene. The CDR3 extends over 14 amino acids. The CDR3 DNA is TGTGCCAGCAGCTTTGAGGGGAACCAAGAGACCCAGTACTTC. It yields the protein CASSFEGNQETQYF.

This chain links TRBV11-2 with TRBJ2-1; 9 bases agree with TRBD2. CDR1 is SGHAT, CDR2 FQNNGV, per germline. The CDR3 spans 15 residues. Trimming cost V 4 bases and J 8 bases; bases outside gene matches: 9. The CDR3 DNA sequence: TGTGCCAGCAGCTCCATTTTAGCGGGAGAGGATGAGCAGTTCTTC. Its translation is CASSSILAGEDEQFF.

The J gene is TRBJ2-3, the V gene TRBV6-5, with TRBD1 as a possible D gene (5 bases). The ends were cut back, 2 bases at V and 4 bases at J, with 7 bases in the middle. Per germline, CDR1 MNHEY and CDR2 SVGAGI. The CDR3 consists of 13 residues. CDR3 nucleotide sequence: TGTGCCAGCAGTTACCCAGGGTCAGATACGCAGTATTTT. Protein: CASSYPGSDTQYF.